Presented here are 12 T cell receptor beta chains from one specimen sequenced in a study of CD8 T cells in Susac syndrome. When the RNA was reverse transcribed, random hexamers were used with an input of roughly 0.5 to 1 ug. Via MiXCR, TCRdb re-called the immunoSEQ multiplex PCR reads, giving one row per CDR3 protein. This sample yields about 150,000 distinct CDR3 sequences, of which about 94% are seen a single time; about 0.088% belongs to the top ten. Input material: CD4+ T cells from PBMCs. All receptors come from a human donor with multiple sclerosis.

This CDR3 reads CASSFYRDDGYTF. CDR3 coding DNA: TGTGCCAGCAGCTTTTACAGGGATGATGGCTACACCTTC. The J gene is TRBJ1-2, the V gene TRBV7-9; D possibly corresponds to TRBD1 (6 bases). Germline CDR1 is SEHNR and CDR2 is FQNEAQ (reference sequence). V shed 3 bases and J shed 6 bases, with 11 bases lying between them. The CDR3 has 13 amino acids.

The rearrangement joins TRBV24-1 to TRBJ2-5; 10 positions match TRBD2. The CDR3 has 13 amino acids. CDR1 is KGHDR, CDR2 SFDVKD, per germline. The junction had 3 bases not matched to a gene; V was cut back by 10 bases and J by 2 bases. The CDR3: CATASGGQETQYF. CDR3 DNA: TGTGCCACGGCTAGCGGGGGTCAAGAGACCCAGTACTTC.

The J gene is TRBJ1-3, the V gene TRBV19; D remains unclear. Germline loops: CDR1 LNHDA, CDR2 SQIVND (reference sequence). CDR3 length: 14 residues. V lost 7 bases and J 0 bases, leaving 10 bases between the germline ends. The CDR3 here is CASNQDHSGNTIYF. DNA for the CDR3: TGTGCCAGTAACCAGGACCACTCTGGAAACACCATATATTTT.

This chain links TRBV28 with TRBJ2-1, with 9 bases identical to TRBD2. With 5 bases clipped from V and 3 bases from J, the junction kept 8 bases outside the gene matches. Germline CDR1 is MDHEN and CDR2 is SYDVKM. The CDR3 totals 16 residues. The CDR3, as DNA: TGTGCCAGCAGTACCGGGACTAGCTCCCGCTACAATGAGCAGTTCTTC. Translated, it gives CASSTGTSSRYNEQFF.

The V and J genes are TRBV7-8 and TRBJ1-4, with 8 bases identical to TRBD1. The V segment lost 5 bases and the J segment 7 bases; nucleotides outside the gene matches: 12. Germline V lookup: CDR1 SGHVS, CDR2 FQNEAQ. CDR3 length equals 16 residues. The CDR3 reads CASSPRDRGSGEKLFF. As DNA, the CDR3 is TGTGCCAGCAGCCCTCGAGACAGGGGATCAGGTGAAAAACTGTTTTTT.

In DNA form, the CDR3 reads TGTGCCAGCAGCTTAAACAGGGGTAACACCGGGGAGCTGTTTTTT. Its protein is CASSLNRGNTGELFF. The V and J genes are TRBV7-3 and TRBJ2-2, with 7 bases matching TRBD1. This CDR3 is 15 amino acids long. The V segment lost 1 base and the J segment 2 bases; nucleotides outside the gene matches: 1. Germline V lookup: CDR1 SGHTA, CDR2 FQGTGA.

As DNA, the CDR3 is TGTGCCAGCAGCACCACGGGACAGGGAAATTCACCCCTCCACTTT. Translating gives CASSTTGQGNSPLHF. This rearrangement joins TRBV9 to TRBJ1-6, with 9 bases lining up with TRBD1. Germline CDR1 SGDLS, CDR2 YYNGEE. The V gene end was trimmed by 4 bases and the J gene end by 7 bases; junction bases not matched to a gene: 6. The CDR3 is 15 residues long.

The sample holds a few counts of this clonotype. The genes are TRBV5-1 and TRBJ2-3, with 7 bases fitting TRBD1. Trimming cost V 0 bases and J 3 bases; bases outside gene matches: 4. Germline CDR1 and CDR2: SGHRS and YFSETQ. This CDR3 contains 15 residues. CDR3 nucleotide sequence: TGCGCCAGCAGCTTGGACAGGGGTAGAACAGATACGCAGTATTTT. It is translated as CASSLDRGRTDTQYF.

The chain joins TRBV6-1 to TRBJ2-7; 8 bases agree with TRBD1. Germline V gene lookup returns CDR1 MNHNS and CDR2 SASEGT. CDR3 length: 12 amino acids. CDR3 in amino acids: CAAAGGFYEQYF. CDR3 sequence (DNA): TGTGCGGCGGCAGGGGGCTTCTACGAGCAGTACTTC.

This clonotype was observed once. V and J are TRBV28 and TRBJ1-1, with D unclear. Per the germline V gene, CDR1 is MDHEN and CDR2 is SYDVKM. The CDR3 length is 12 residues. Trimming left V 3 bases short and J 6 bases short, with 8 bases between. Here the CDR3 reads CASSLNRAEAFF. CDR3 DNA sequence: TGTGCCAGCAGTTTGAACAGAGCTGAAGCTTTCTTT. The full variable domain, with the rest looked up from reference TRBV28 and TRBJ1-1, is DVKVTQSSRYLVKRTGEKVFLECVQDMDHENMFWYRQDPGLGLRLIYFSYDVKMKEKGDIPEGYSVSREKKERFSLILESASTNQTSMYLCASSLNRAEAFFGQGTRLTVV.

This sequence joins TRBV20-1 and TRBJ2-5, with TRBD2 as a possible D gene (7 bases). In germline, CDR1 is DFQATT, CDR2 SNEGSKA (reference sequence). The CDR3 runs to 14 residues. V was trimmed by 5 bases and J by 0 bases, leaving 13 bases between them. CDR3 bases: TGCAGTGCTTGGCCGGGGGGCGACCAAGAGACCCAGTACTTC. It specifies CSAWPGGDQETQYF.

The chain employs TRBV2 and TRBJ2-7, with 8 bases matching TRBD2. This CDR3 contains 13 residues. The trim removed 2 bases at V and 9 bases at J, leaving 6 bases unmatched. Germline-derived CDR1 and CDR2 are SNHLY and FYNNEI. Here the CDR3 reads CASSETGTSVQYF. The CDR3 DNA reads TGTGCCAGCAGTGAAACCGGGACTAGTGTGCAGTACTTC.